This T cell receptor beta chain was obtained from a study of T cell responses to AZD1222 COVID-19 vaccine (dated by TCRdb to 2020 to 2022). About the study as a whole: Because spike-specific TCR depth and breadth did not differ between the two schedules, AZD1222 recipients who got a second dose at roughly 4 weeks were pooled with those who got a second dose at roughly 12 weeks. A total of 230 to 250 trial participants underwent TCR sequencing, of whom nearly 210 had received two doses of AZD1222 and about 25 had received two doses of the MenACWY control vaccine. Enrollment into the trials was organized by age into subgroups of 18-55, 56-69 and 70-plus years, and those subgroups contained approximately 160, 26 and 62 TCR-sequenced participants, respectively. Overall study results and their limits: In the small 56-69-year group, the increase in depth fell short of significance, most likely because of low power. The vaccine-associated CD4 TCRs covered the entire spike protein, and the dominant responses fell in regions 160-218 and 743-854. Only a handful of AZD1222 recipients were SARS-CoV-2 seropositive at baseline, limiting conclusions about previously exposed vaccinees. A significant rise in spike-specific TCR breadth and depth was observed after two AZD1222 doses relative to day 0 and relative to MenACWY recipients. Participants were mostly white British, with more females than males. The authors suggested clonal diversity may have been underestimated. Because no day 14 peak-response samples were available, repertoires were characterized only after the peak T cell response. Epitopes outside the regions mutated in the B.1.351 and B.1.1.7 variants were reportedly recognized by nearly half of the unique spike-specific TCRs.

On this clone: The antigen it recognizes is unknown. Base qualities are not at hand, and no much larger clone is one base apart.

Per the publication, the time point label means: baseline before first vaccination. Samples from vaccinated people were obtained from the UK trials COV001 and COV002, which included a single-blind randomized controlled phase 2/3 trial of AZD1222 (ChAdOx1 nCoV-19) in healthy adults. Trial participant PBMC samples were collected at day 0 and day 28 after the second dose for TCRbeta chain sequencing. V is shortened by 5 bases, J by 7 bases, and the region joining them spans 9 bases. Taken from the germline V gene, the CDR1 and CDR2 loops are SNHLY and FYNNEI. The CDR3 covers 11 residues, taking in both the cysteine and the phenylalanine. Just the 33-base CDR3 DNA is kept, in frame starting at base 1. The CDR3 regions of human TCRbeta chains were subjected to immunosequencing. As for how the authors treated the data: Repertoire TCRs were matched against a reference library of SARS-CoV-2-specific TCRs generated with the MIRA antigen-specificity platform. Breadth meant the fraction of unique TCRs that were SARS-CoV-2-associated, whereas depth meant the fraction of total T cells that were SARS-CoV-2-associated. Using the MIRA data, every spike-specific TCR was mapped to the spike region that the TCR reacted to and assigned to either a CD4 or a CD8 class. Log10-transformed breadth and depth values were compared by one-way ANOVA with Sidak's multiple comparisons tests. The clones in this table, taken by TCRdb from immuneACCESS, are in-frame only. Not every clone is retained; where verified, under half of the shortfall comes from an unresolved V gene, and the cause of the rest is unknown. That table is the source of V, J and clone size, and D and trimming were worked out from the DNA. Recorded for this sample are roughly 140,000 clones; around 91% of them occurred a single time. The top ten constitute 4% to 6% of the sample.

This clonotype originated in an adult in good health. The rearrangement joined TRBV2 to TRBJ2-7, with the D call perhaps TRBD1 or TRBD2, as 7 bases match in each case. The material was peripheral blood, obtained on day 0 of AZD1222 vaccination. The DNA sequence is given as TGTGCCAGCAGTCAGGGGGGGGAGCAGTACTTC. The translation is CASSQGGEQYF.